This T cell receptor (beta chain) emerged from a study of radiation and T cells in renal cell carcinoma (dated by TCRdb to between 2020 and 2021). A note on the overall study: The samples were obtained from a clinical trial, where primary renal cell carcinomas were treated with 15 Gy stereotactic body radiation therapy and then removed by nephrectomy 4 weeks afterward. In total, roughly 52 samples, comprising around 25 tumors and 27 peripheral blood samples, were subjected to TCR beta sequencing. In the approximately 57 samples combined, fewer than 5 million unique CDR3 nucleotide sequences were found, encoding roughly 2.5 million unique CDR3 amino acid sequences. What the authors observed across the whole study: No pretreatment tumor biopsies were available, so the baseline intratumoral presence of clonotypes could not be determined. Blood repertoire dynamics were not followed beyond 4 weeks after treatment. Because the trial had a single-armed design, the trial could not examine how radiation dose or scheduling affected the TCR repertoire. Top tumor clonotypes rose in blood from baseline to 2 weeks post-radiation, then contracted by 4 weeks, suggesting transient expansion of tumor-resident clones.

Following the manufacturer's recommendations, the immunoSEQ kit was used to generate TCR beta libraries from genomic DNA. To prepare the libraries, a first multiplex PCR with proprietary primers was run, followed by a second PCR that added unique barcodes, and a bead cleanup was done after each round. Each sample batch included a kit-provided positive control reaction and a negative control reaction. The final libraries were assessed on an Agilent 4200 TapeStation D1000 ScreenTape, pooled by volume, and quantified by qPCR. Sequencing was performed on an Illumina NextSeq500 using a MidOutput 150-cycle cartridge, with 156 Read1 cycles, 15 Index1 cycles, and the kit custom primers. The pooled library was loaded at about 0.93 pM with around 20% PhiX control spiked in. In the source study's methods: Vendor-processed data were analyzed in R, and a clonotype was defined as all T cells sharing the same CDR3 nucleotide sequence. In the clone abundance analyses, frequencies in each sample were normalized to that sample's 10,000 most abundant clones. Public T cell clones, averaging fewer than five per sample, were removed before analysis. An abundance difference of at least 32-fold between compartments was the criterion for calling clonotypes tumor-enriched or baseline blood-enriched. A beta-binomial differential abundance model was applied to find clonotypes that expanded or contracted between blood time points. The Baroni-Urbani and Buser coefficient was used to measure tumor-blood repertoire similarity, and groups were compared with two-tailed Wilcoxon tests in R. This immuneACCESS table, as held by TCRdb, lists in-frame sequences with V and J called but not all clones. Of the missing ones, under half trace to an unresolved V gene in checked studies; the others have no known cause. D and trimming were read from the DNA, whereas the V and J calls and clone size are those reported in that table. This sample has roughly 120,000 clones in its table, and roughly four fifths of those were observed once. The ten most abundant clones make up 1.5% to 2% of the sample.

Concerning this clone: The specificity of this receptor is unknown. Within one base of it there is no much larger clone, and no base qualities were kept.

The time point label, read with the paper, signifies: blood 2 weeks post-SBRT. The label giving this sample's treatment or condition can be read as: 15 Gy SBRT to primary tumor, nephrectomy 4 weeks later. Serial peripheral blood from radiation-treated patients was sampled at baseline, 2 weeks and 4 weeks after SBRT to track tumor-enriched clonotypes. Every patient's renal cell carcinoma showed clear cell pathology. Genomic DNA for TCR sequencing was prepared using the QIAamp DNA Blood Mini Kit (Qiagen). The analyses included only samples that passed all quality control checks. Germline trimming: 0 bases from V, 6 bases from J; junction bases outside gene matches: 4. The CDR3 starts with the cysteine, ends with the phenylalanine, and has 14 residues. CDR3 DNA is the only sequence kept; it has 42 bases, read in frame from the first base. CDR1 and CDR2 (MNHNY, SVGAGI) derive from the germline V gene (reference sequence).

The TCR originated in an older woman with renal cell carcinoma. The sequence joins TRBV6-6 to TRBJ2-7; 8 central nucleotides agree with TRBD2. The starting material was blood, obtained from a patient whose treatment included radiotherapy and nephrectomy. The nucleotide sequence is TGTGCCAGCAGTTACTCGGCGGGAGGAGGCGAGCAGTACTTC. Its translation reads: CASSYSAGGGEQYF.